The 28 T cell receptor beta chains presented below share a single source sample, sequenced in a study of T-cell memory formation after mild COVID-19. TCRdb analysed the 5' RACE reads with MiXCR anew, one entry per CDR3 protein. This table holds fewer than 400,000 distinct CDR3 sequences, 10% to 15% found once. Source material: PBMCs or a T cell subset sorted from them (not recorded which). The origin of the receptors is a man aged 18 to 29 who had mild COVID-19 (a few samples of this study predate the infection). Cell type and time point are not known.

This clonotype was seen a few times. This chain connects TRBV4-1 to TRBJ2-1, with D perhaps TRBD2 (5 bases). The V end lost 0 bases, the J end lost 6 bases, and 12 bases lay between the germline ends. The CDR3 is made up of 15 amino acids. Germline V gives CDR1 MGHRA, CDR2 YSYEKL. CDR3 in amino acids: CASSQEWVAGNEQFF. CDR3 DNA: TGCGCCAGCAGCCAAGAATGGGTGGCGGGCAATGAGCAGTTCTTC.

This clonotype has at least ten counts. The chain recombines TRBV5-6 with TRBJ2-7; D is undetermined. This CDR3 comprises 13 residues. CDR1 and CDR2 from the germline V gene are SGHDT and YYEEEE. The V end was cut by 0 bases, the J end by 1 base, with 5 bases between. CDR3 DNA sequence: TGTGCCAGCAGCTTGGATAGGTCCTACGAGCAGTACGTC. Encoded protein: CASSLDRSYEQYV.

In the case of this clonotype: A much larger clonotype is one base distant, so this may be a read error. The rearrangement links TRBV11-2 to TRBJ2-3, with unresolved D. Germline V gene lookup returns CDR1 SGHAT and CDR2 FQNNGV. V lost 6 bases, J lost 4 bases, and 8 bases lay in between. The CDR3 sequence is 12 residues long. CDR3 sequence (DNA): TGTGCCAGCAGTCACCAGGCAGATACGCAGTATTTT. This encodes CASSHQADTQYF.

This clonotype was observed a handful of times. This chain links TRBV7-8 with TRBJ1-2; weak D call: TRBD1 (6 bases). Germline V lookup: CDR1 SGHVS, CDR2 FQNEAQ. The CDR3 totals 14 residues. V was pared by 1 base and J by 8 bases, with 14 bases between. The CDR3 DNA reads as TGTGCCAGCAGCTTAGTGTCGGGGGCTTGGGGCTACACCTTC. Translating gives CASSLVSGAWGYTF.

This clonotype has a handful of counts. V gene TRBV19 combines with J gene TRBJ1-1; TRBD1 agrees at 8 bases. Looked up from germline, CDR1 is LNHDA and CDR2 is SQIVND (reference sequence). The CDR3 runs 15 residues. V gave up 4 bases and J gave up 1 base; unmatched junction bases: 5. CDR3 sequence (DNA): TGTGCCAGTAGTAAGACAGGGGAGGGGAACACTGAAGCTTTCTTT. This encodes CASSKTGEGNTEAFF.

The sample holds a few counts of this clonotype. The chain uses TRBV7-2 and TRBJ1-4; no clear D gene. CDR1 and CDR2 (germline): SGHTA, FQGNSA. V was shortened by 1 base and J by 7 bases, with 7 bases between the two germline ends. The CDR3 sequence is 13 residues long. The chain's CDR3 is CASSLGRTEKLFF. CDR3 sequence (DNA): TGTGCCAGCAGCTTAGGACGGACTGAAAAACTGTTTTTT.

The rearrangement joins TRBV7-9 to TRBJ2-7; TRBD1 matches at 11 bases. The CDR3 is 15 residues long. Trimming at V came to 3 bases and at J to 4 bases, leaving 5 bases not matched to a gene. Germline V lookup: CDR1 SEHNR, CDR2 FQNEAQ (reference sequence). The CDR3 region has the DNA TGTGCCAGCAGCTTGATCGGACAGGGGGCTTACGAGCAGTACTTC. Its translation: CASSLIGQGAYEQYF.

V usage is TRBV5-5 and J usage is TRBJ2-1; 11 bases are shared with TRBD2. The CDR3 spans 16 residues. The V gene end was trimmed by 4 bases and the J gene end by 9 bases; junction bases not matched to a gene: 12. Germline V gene data show CDR1 as SGHKS and CDR2 as YYEKEE (reference sequence). The CDR3: CASSAYSSGGTAEQFF. In DNA, the CDR3 is TGTGCCAGCAGCGCTTATTCTAGCGGGGGGACGGCTGAGCAGTTCTTC.

This clonotype showed up just a few times. The chain recombines TRBV7-7 with TRBJ2-5, with no clear D. V was clipped by 2 bases and J by 4 bases, with 11 bases between them. CDR1 and CDR2 from the germline V gene are SSHAT and FNYEAQ (reference sequence). CDR3 length: 14 residues. Written as DNA, the CDR3 is TGTGCCAGCAGCTTAAGGCTAGGGCCAGAGACCCAGTACTTC. Translating gives CASSLRLGPETQYF.

The CDR3 here is CASTAGGAEQYV. CDR3 bases: TGTGCCAGCACCGCGGGGGGGGCCGAGCAGTACGTC. V gene TRBV2 combines with J gene TRBJ2-7, with 9 bases matching TRBD2. The length of the CDR3 is 12 residues. V was pared by 7 bases and J by 6 bases, with 4 bases of the junction left unmatched. The germline V gene has CDR1 SNHLY and CDR2 FYNNEI.

The sample holds a few counts of this clonotype. The V call is TRBV5-6, the J call TRBJ2-1; D not resolved. V was shortened by 0 bases and J by 8 bases, with 15 bases between the two germline ends. This CDR3 is 15 amino acids long. Germline values: CDR1 SGHDT, CDR2 YYEEEE. The CDR3, as DNA: TGTGCCAGCAGCTTGGTTGAAGGGCGCTTGGATGAGCAGTTCTTC. As protein: CASSLVEGRLDEQFF.

This clonotype was recorded many times. V and J are TRBV7-2 and TRBJ1-5; D remains ambiguous. Germline V gene data show CDR1 as SGHTA and CDR2 as FQGNSA. V lost 0 bases to trimming and J lost 6 bases, with 12 bases between them. There are 15 residues in the CDR3. The CDR3 DNA is TGTGCCAGCAGCTTAGCTGTTAATGACGGTCAGCCCCAGCATTTT. It is translated as CASSLAVNDGQPQHF.

This clonotype was detected a few times. The genes are TRBV2 and TRBJ1-1, with 9 bases matching TRBD1. The CDR3 runs 13 residues. Trimming removed 5 bases from V and 8 bases from J; junction bases left unmatched: 6. CDR1 SNHLY and CDR2 FYNNEI come from the germline V gene. In nucleotides, the CDR3 is TGTGCCAGCAGTACCCCGGGACAGGGAGAAGCTTTCTTT. Encoded protein: CASSTPGQGEAFF.

This clonotype was seen a few times. J is TRBJ2-5 and V is TRBV9; D unresolved. Trimming pared 2 bases from V and 4 bases from J, leaving 12 bases between. Per germline, CDR1 SGDLS and CDR2 YYNGEE. The CDR3 spans 14 residues. The CDR3 region has the DNA TGTGCCAGCAGCGTCAGAGTCAGTGCAGAGACCCAGTACTTC. Amino acids: CASSVRVSAETQYF.

The chain joins TRBV7-9 to TRBJ2-5; D perhaps matches TRBD1 (6 bases). Trimming removed 5 bases at V and 5 bases at J, with 21 bases between. The germline gives CDR1 SEHNR, CDR2 FQNEAQ (reference sequence). The CDR3 extends over 16 amino acids. The CDR3 loop is CASSLKTDSSGETQYF. The DNA for the CDR3 is TGTGCCAGCAGCCTAAAGACGGACAGTTCTGGTGAGACCCAGTACTTC. Full variable domain (missing parts from reference TRBV7-9 and TRBJ2-5): DTGVSQNPRHKITKRGQNVTFRCDPISEHNRLYWYRQTLGQGPEFLTYFQNEAQLEKSRLLSDRFSAERPKGSFSTLEIQRTEQGDSAMYLCASSLKTDSSGETQYFGPGTRLLVL.

This clonotype was detected a few times. The chain has TRBV18 and TRBJ1-5; 9 nucleotides align to TRBD1. The CDR3 consists of 14 residues. Trimming at V came to 3 bases and at J to 7 bases, leaving 4 bases not matched to a gene. Germline V gene lookup returns CDR1 KGHSH and CDR2 LQKENI. CDR3 sequence reads: CASSPLGQGQPQHF. CDR3 DNA: TGTGCCAGCTCACCTCTAGGACAGGGGCAGCCCCAGCATTTT.

This clonotype was detected only a few times. The J gene is TRBJ2-1, the V gene TRBV7-2, with D perhaps matching TRBD2 (6 bases). Germline-derived CDR1 and CDR2 are SGHTA and FQGNSA. V lost 3 bases to trimming and J lost 3 bases, with 12 bases between them. The CDR3 consists of 15 residues. CDR3 amino acids: CASSFSSDGYNEQFF. Here the CDR3 DNA reads TGTGCCAGCAGCTTCTCTAGCGATGGCTACAATGAGCAGTTCTTC.

The rearrangement joins TRBV5-1 to TRBJ1-2, with no clear D. With 4 bases removed from V and 6 bases from J, the gap between germline ends came to 13 bases. The germline V gene encodes CDR1 SGHRS and CDR2 YFSETQ. This CDR3 is built from 13 residues. The CDR3 region is CASSPRLEDGYTF. CDR3 DNA: TGCGCCAGCAGCCCCCGGCTCGAGGATGGCTACACCTTC.

This chain joins TRBV24-1 and TRBJ2-6; TRBD2 agrees at 9 bases. Trimming at V came to 11 bases and at J to 0 bases, leaving 4 bases not matched to a gene. CDR3 size: 15 residues. Germline V CDR1 and CDR2: KGHDR, SFDVKD. Here the CDR3 reads CAISGGSSGANVLTF. The CDR3 region has the DNA TGTGCCATAAGCGGGGGGAGCTCTGGGGCCAACGTCCTGACTTTC.

This clonotype appeared a few times. One end of the junction varies from germline; a read error may be responsible. CDR3 DNA: TGTGCCAGCAGCTTAGATACCGGGCTCGATGAGATTTTT. Translating it yields CASSLDTGLDEIF. This chain uses TRBV7-2 with TRBJ2-3; the D is unclear. Germline V gives CDR1 SGHTA, CDR2 FQGNSA. The CDR3 consists of 13 residues.

This clonotype was seen a few times. The V call is TRBV15, the J call TRBJ2-2, with no clear D. Germline loops: CDR1 LNHNV, CDR2 YYDKDF (reference sequence). The germline V and J ends were trimmed by 3 bases and 4 bases, with 6 bases remaining between them. CDR3 length equals 13 residues. The CDR3 region is CATSRPGTGELFF. The CDR3 DNA reads as TGTGCCACCAGCAGGCCGGGCACCGGGGAGCTGTTTTTT.

This clonotype was observed a handful of times. The chain combines TRBV4-1 with TRBJ2-7, with a weak D call TRBD1 (5 bases). CDR1 is MGHRA, CDR2 YSYEKL, per germline. Trimming took 0 bases from V and 6 from J, leaving 15 bases between them. The CDR3 covers 15 residues. Here the CDR3 DNA reads TGCGCCAGCAGCCAAGATCTAGGGGCGGCTAGCGAGCAGTACTTC. It translates to CASSQDLGAASEQYF.

J is TRBJ2-7 and V is TRBV25-1, with a tentative D call TRBD1 (5 bases). The germline V gene encodes CDR1 MGHDK and CDR2 SYGVNS. The CDR3 runs to 13 residues. Trimming removed 0 bases at V and 6 bases at J, with 9 bases between. The CDR3 sequence is CASSEYNRTEQYV. The CDR3 DNA follows: TGTGCCAGCAGTGAATACAACAGGACCGAGCAGTACGTC.

Only a few counts were recorded for this clonotype. The chain is built from TRBV20-1 and TRBJ2-3; 7 bases agree with TRBD1. Per the germline V gene, CDR1 is DFQATT and CDR2 is SNEGSKA (reference sequence). V dropped 6 bases and J dropped 0; count of bases not matched to a gene: 18. The CDR3 covers 18 residues. The CDR3 DNA sequence: TGCAGTGCCCCAATGGCGGGCAGGGGGAGATATAGCACAGATACGCAGTATTTT. Its translation: CSAPMAGRGRYSTDTQYF.

This clonotype has a handful of counts. The rearrangement uses TRBV4-3 and TRBJ2-2; D is ambiguous. The CDR3 extends over 18 amino acids. Germline-derived CDR1 and CDR2 are LGHNA and YSLEER. The ends were cut back, 1 base at V and 0 bases at J, with 15 bases in the middle. The CDR3 DNA sequence: TGCGCCAGCAGCCAAGTTCCGTTCAACTCTGCGAACACCGGGGAGCTGTTTTTT. It encodes CASSQVPFNSANTGELFF.

This clonotype was seen just once. V is TRBV28 and J is TRBJ1-3; no clear D. V was trimmed by 4 bases and J by 5 bases, leaving 15 bases between them. The CDR3 runs to 15 residues. Looked up from germline, CDR1 is MDHEN and CDR2 is SYDVKM. Here the CDR3 DNA reads TGTGCCAGCAGTTCCCGGAGGAAAGGAAGAAACACCATATATTTT. Translation: CASSSRRKGRNTIYF.

Ten or more counts support this clonotype. The chain couples TRBV6-2 or TRBV6-3 to TRBJ2-6, with D tentatively TRBD1 (6 bases). Germline CDR1 is MNHEY and CDR2 is SVGEGT. The CDR3 is 15 amino acids. V was cut by 5 bases and J by 7 bases, with 15 bases left in between. The CDR3 bases are TGTGCCAGCAGTCCGTACAGGGCAGGAGCCAACGTCCTGACTTTC. It is translated as CASSPYRAGANVLTF.

The genes are TRBV5-1 and TRBJ2-1; D remains ambiguous. CDR1 is SGHRS, CDR2 YFSETQ, per germline. V lost 0 bases, J lost 1 base, and 11 bases lay in between. The CDR3 spans 16 residues. The chain's CDR3 is CASSLGSWPSYNEQFF. The DNA for the CDR3 is TGCGCCAGCAGCTTGGGGTCCTGGCCTTCCTACAATGAGCAGTTCTTC.